This record looks at one TCR beta chain sequence and its context. In Seattle, patients joined the study during active infection and were tracked longitudinally. The sample is drawn from a study of blood T cell repertoires in COVID-19. Study-wide context: Donors in the United States, Italy and Spain gave samples during acute or convalescent COVID-19. PBMCs, B-cell-depleted T cells, or T cells were the source of the cDNA or gDNA that made up the material.

As originally analysed: Amplification of reference gene primers provided the estimated nucleated cell counts. Profiling relied on immunoSEQ multiplex PCR, and the TCRdb table lists in-frame clones only, not all of them. The DNA gave D and trimming, while V, J and clone size come from that table. The sample shows around 400,000 clones, about 89% of them seen only once. V shed 3 bases and J shed 9 bases, with 8 bases lying between them. CDR3 length equals 12 residues. From germline, CDR1 is MDHEN and CDR2 SYDVKM. The TCR was taken from a woman in her twenties or thirties with COVID-19, enrolled during active disease. Sequences were obtained from peripheral blood. The chain recombines TRBV28 with TRBJ2-2; possible D gene TRBD2, 5 bases. The CDR3 loop is CASSFGERELFF. DNA of the CDR3: TGTGCCAGCAGTTTCGGGGAGCGGGAGCTGTTTTTT.